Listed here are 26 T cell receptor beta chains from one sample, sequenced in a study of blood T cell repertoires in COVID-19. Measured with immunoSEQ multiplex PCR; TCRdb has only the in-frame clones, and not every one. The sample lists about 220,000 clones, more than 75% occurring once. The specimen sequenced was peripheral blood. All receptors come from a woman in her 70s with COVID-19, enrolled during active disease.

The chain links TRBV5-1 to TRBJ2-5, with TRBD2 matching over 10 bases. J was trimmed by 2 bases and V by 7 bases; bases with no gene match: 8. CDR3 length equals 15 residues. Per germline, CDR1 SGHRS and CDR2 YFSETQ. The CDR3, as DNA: TGCGCCAGCTGTCTAGCGGGAGTTCGTCAAGAGACCCAGTACTTC. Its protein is CASCLAGVRQETQYF.

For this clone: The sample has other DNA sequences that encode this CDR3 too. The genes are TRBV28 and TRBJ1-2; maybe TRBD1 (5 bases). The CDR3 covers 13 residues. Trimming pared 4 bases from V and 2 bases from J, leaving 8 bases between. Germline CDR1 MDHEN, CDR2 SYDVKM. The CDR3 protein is CASSSGQNYGYTF. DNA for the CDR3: TGTGCCAGCAGTTCCGGACAAAACTATGGCTACACCTTC.

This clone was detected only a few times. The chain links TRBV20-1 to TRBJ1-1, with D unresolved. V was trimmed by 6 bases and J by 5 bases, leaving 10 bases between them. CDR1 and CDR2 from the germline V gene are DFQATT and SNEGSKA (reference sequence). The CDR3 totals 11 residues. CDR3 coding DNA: TGCAGTGCAGCACAGAAAACTGAAGCTTTCTTT. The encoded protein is CSAAQKTEAFF.

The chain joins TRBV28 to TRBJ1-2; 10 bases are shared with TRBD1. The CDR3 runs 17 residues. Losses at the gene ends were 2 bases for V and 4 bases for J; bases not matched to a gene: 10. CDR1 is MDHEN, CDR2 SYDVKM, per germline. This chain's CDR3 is CASSLATGGPRVYGYTF. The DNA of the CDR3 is TGTGCCAGCAGTTTAGCGACAGGGGGCCCGCGGGTCTATGGCTACACCTTC.

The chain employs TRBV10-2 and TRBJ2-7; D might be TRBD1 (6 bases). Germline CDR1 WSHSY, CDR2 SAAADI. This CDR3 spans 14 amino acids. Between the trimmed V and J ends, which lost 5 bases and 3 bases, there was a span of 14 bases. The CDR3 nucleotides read TGCGCCAGCAGTCAAAACCGGGACATCTACGAGCAGTACTTC. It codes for CASSQNRDIYEQYF.

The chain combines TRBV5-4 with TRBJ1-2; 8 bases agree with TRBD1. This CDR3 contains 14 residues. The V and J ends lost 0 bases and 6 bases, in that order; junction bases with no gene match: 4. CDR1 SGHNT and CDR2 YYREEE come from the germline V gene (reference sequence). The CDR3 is CASSLVGRGHGYTF. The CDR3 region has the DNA TGTGCCAGCAGCTTGGTGGGCAGGGGGCATGGCTACACCTTC.

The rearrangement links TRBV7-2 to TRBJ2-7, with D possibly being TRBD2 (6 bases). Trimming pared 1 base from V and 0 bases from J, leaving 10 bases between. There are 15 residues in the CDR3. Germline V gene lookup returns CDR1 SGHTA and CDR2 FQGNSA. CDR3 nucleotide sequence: TGTGCCAGCAGCTTAGTGGAGGGGCTCTCCTACGAGCAGTACTTC. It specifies CASSLVEGLSYEQYF.

The CDR3 nucleotides read TGTGCCAGCAGTTACTCTCCCGAGTCCACCATATATTTT. Its protein product is CASSYSPESTIYF. The chain is built from TRBV6-6 and TRBJ1-3; D is uncertain. CDR1 is MNHNY and CDR2 is SVGAGI in the germline V gene (reference sequence). This CDR3 contains 13 residues. The germline V and J ends were trimmed by 0 bases and 9 bases, with 9 bases remaining between them.

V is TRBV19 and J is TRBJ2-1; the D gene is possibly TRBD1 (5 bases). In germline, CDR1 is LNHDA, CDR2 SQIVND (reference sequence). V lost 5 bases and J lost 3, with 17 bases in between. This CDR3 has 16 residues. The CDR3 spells CASSSRQTALYNEQFF. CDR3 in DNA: TGTGCCAGTAGTTCCCGACAGACCGCCCTCTACAATGAGCAGTTCTTC. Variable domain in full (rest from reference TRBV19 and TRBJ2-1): DGGITQSPKYLFRKEGQNVTLSCEQNLNHDAMYWYRQDPGQGLRLIYYSQIVNDFQKGDIAEGYSVSREKKESFPLTVTSAQKNPTAFYLCASSSRQTALYNEQFFGPGTRLTVL.

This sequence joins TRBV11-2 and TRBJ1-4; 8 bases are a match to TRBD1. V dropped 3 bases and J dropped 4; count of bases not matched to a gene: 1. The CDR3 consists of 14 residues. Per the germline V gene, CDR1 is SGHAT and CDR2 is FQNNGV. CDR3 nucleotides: TGTGCCAGCAGCTTGGACAGGGTTAATGAAAAACTGTTTTTT. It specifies CASSLDRVNEKLFF.

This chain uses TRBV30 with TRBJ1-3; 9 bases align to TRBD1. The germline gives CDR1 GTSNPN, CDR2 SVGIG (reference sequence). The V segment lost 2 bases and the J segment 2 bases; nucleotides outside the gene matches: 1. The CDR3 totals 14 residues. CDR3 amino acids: CAWSRDRAGNTIYF. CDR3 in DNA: TGTGCCTGGAGTAGGGACAGGGCTGGAAACACCATATATTTT.

The CDR3 DNA reads TGTGCCAGTCATAGACGGGGTTCATACAATGAGCAGTTCTTC. Its translation is CASHRRGSYNEQFF. This chain joins TRBV19 and TRBJ2-1; D might be TRBD2 (5 bases). Deletions cut 8 bases from V and 4 bases from J, with 15 bases between. The germline V gene encodes CDR1 LNHDA and CDR2 SQIVND (reference sequence). The CDR3 is 14 residues long.

The CDR3 loop is CSAEGPGSSYEQYF. CDR3 DNA: TGCAGCGCTGAGGGGCCAGGGTCGTCCTACGAGCAGTACTTC. The chain employs TRBV29-1 and TRBJ2-7; perhaps D is TRBD1 or TRBD2 (5 bases each). Trimming left V 7 bases short and J 1 base short, with 17 bases between. The CDR3 sequence is 14 residues long. CDR1 and CDR2 (germline): SQVTM, ANQGSEA.

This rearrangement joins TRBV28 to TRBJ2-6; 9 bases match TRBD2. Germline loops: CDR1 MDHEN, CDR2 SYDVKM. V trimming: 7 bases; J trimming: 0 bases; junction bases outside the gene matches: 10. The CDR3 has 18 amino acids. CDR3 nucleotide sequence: TGTGCCAGCATCCCTGGGGCTAGCGGGGACTCTGGGGCCAACGTCCTGACTTTC. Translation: CASIPGASGDSGANVLTF.

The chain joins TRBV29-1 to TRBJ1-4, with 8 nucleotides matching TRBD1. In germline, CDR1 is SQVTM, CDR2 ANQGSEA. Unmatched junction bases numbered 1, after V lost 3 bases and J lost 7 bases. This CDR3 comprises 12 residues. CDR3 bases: TGCAGCGTTGAGGACAGGGCTGAAAAACTGTTTTTT. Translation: CSVEDRAEKLFF.

The CDR3 DNA follows: TGTGCCAGCAGCCCAGACCCCGGGACTTCCTATTCACCCCTCCACTTT. Amino acids: CASSPDPGTSYSPLHF. The rearrangement uses TRBV9 and TRBJ1-6; weak D call: TRBD1 (5 bases). This CDR3 has 16 residues. Germline V lookup: CDR1 SGDLS, CDR2 YYNGEE. Trimming shortened V by 4 bases and J by 8 bases, and 19 bases separated the two germline ends.

The CDR3 DNA is TGCAGTGCTAGTAGCCCACGGAGCGGGACCGCAGATACGCAGTATTTT. Encoded protein: CSASSPRSGTADTQYF. The chain couples TRBV20-1 to TRBJ2-3; TRBD2 matches 7 bases. Trimming at V came to 3 bases and at J to 4 bases, leaving 13 bases not matched to a gene. This CDR3 is 16 amino acids long. Germline loops: CDR1 DFQATT, CDR2 SNEGSKA (reference sequence).

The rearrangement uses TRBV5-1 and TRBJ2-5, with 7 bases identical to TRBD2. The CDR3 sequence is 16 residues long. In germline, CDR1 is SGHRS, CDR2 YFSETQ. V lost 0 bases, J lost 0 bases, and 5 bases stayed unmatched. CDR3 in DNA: TGCGCCAGCAGCTTGGGGAGCGGGACCGACCAAGAGACCCAGTACTTC. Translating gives CASSLGSGTDQETQYF.

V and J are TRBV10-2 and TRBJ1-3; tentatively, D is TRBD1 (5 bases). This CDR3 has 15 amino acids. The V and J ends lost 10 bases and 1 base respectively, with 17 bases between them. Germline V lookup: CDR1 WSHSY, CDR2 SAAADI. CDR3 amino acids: CATRSGGTSGNTIYF. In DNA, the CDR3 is TGCGCCACCAGGTCGGGGGGTACTTCTGGAAACACCATATATTTT.

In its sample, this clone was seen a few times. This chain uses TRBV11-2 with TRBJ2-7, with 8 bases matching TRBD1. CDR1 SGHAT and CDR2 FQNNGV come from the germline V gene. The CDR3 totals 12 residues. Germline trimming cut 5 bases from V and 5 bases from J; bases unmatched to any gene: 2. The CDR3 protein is CASSTDRDEQYF. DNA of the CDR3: TGTGCCAGCAGCACGGACAGGGACGAGCAGTACTTC.

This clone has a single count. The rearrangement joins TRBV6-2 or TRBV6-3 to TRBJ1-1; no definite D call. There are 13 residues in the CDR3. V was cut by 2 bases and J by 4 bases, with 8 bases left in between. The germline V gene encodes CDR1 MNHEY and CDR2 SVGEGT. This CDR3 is CASSYRWSTEAFF. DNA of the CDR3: TGTGCCAGCAGTTACAGGTGGAGCACTGAAGCTTTCTTT.

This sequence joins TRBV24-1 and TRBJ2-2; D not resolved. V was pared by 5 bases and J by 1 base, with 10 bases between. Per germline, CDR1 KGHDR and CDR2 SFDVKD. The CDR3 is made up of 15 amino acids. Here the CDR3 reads CATSAVRMNTGELFF. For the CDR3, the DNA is TGTGCCACCAGTGCGGTTAGAATGAACACCGGGGAGCTGTTTTTT.

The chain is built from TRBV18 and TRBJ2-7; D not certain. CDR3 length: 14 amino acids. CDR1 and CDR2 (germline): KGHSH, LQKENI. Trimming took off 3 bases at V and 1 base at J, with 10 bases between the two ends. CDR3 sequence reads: CASSPSSESYEQYF. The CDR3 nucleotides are TGTGCCAGCTCACCCTCAAGCGAATCCTACGAGCAGTACTTC. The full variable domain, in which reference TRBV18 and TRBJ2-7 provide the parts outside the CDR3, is NAGVMQNPRHLVRRRGQEARLRCSPMKGHSHVYWYRQLPEEGLKFMVYLQKENIIDESGMPKERFSAEFPKEGPSILRIQQVVRGDSAAYFCASSPSSESYEQYFGPGTRLTVT.

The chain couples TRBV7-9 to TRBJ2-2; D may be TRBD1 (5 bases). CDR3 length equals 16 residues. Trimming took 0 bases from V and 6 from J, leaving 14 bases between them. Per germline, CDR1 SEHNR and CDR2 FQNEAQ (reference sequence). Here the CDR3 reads CASSLAQGNVAGELFF. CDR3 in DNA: TGTGCCAGCAGCTTAGCCCAGGGAAATGTCGCCGGGGAGCTGTTTTTT.

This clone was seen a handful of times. The CDR3 region is CASSIGSGSGETQYF. Written as DNA, the CDR3 is TGTGCCAGCAGTATCGGTAGCGGGAGTGGGGAGACCCAGTACTTC. The V gene is TRBV2, the J gene TRBJ2-5; TRBD2 agrees at 9 bases. The CDR3 has 15 residues. The trim removed 5 bases at V and 5 bases at J, leaving 9 bases unmatched. Germline lookup yields CDR1 SNHLY and CDR2 FYNNEI.

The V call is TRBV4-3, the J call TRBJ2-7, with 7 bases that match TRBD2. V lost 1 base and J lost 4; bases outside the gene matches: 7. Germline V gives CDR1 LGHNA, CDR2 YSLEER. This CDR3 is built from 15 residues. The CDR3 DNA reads TGCGCCAGCAGCCAAGGGGTGGGAGGGAGGTACGAGCAGTACTTC. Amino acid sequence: CASSQGVGGRYEQYF.